This TCR beta chain appears in the sequencing data of a study of vaccination and CD4 T cells after COVID-19. CD4+ T cells that had been cultured provided DNA sequenced with the Oncomine TCR Beta short-read assay. Using its own MiXCR run on the PCR reads, TCRdb lists one record per CDR3 protein. The sample yields around 10,000 distinct CDR3 sequences, roughly 40% seen once. Treatment given: 10-day PBMC culture with coronavirus spike peptide pools or control peptides (ViraFEST assay). CDR1 and CDR2 from the germline V gene are LNHNV and YYDKDF (reference sequence). Between the trimmed V and J ends, which lost 0 bases and 5 bases, there was a span of 23 bases. This CDR3 is 19 amino acids long. Study conclusions and caveats: Median reactive clonotypes, those recognizing SARS-CoV-2, rose from about 22 to 38, not significantly.

In the case of this clonotype: Its specificity is unknown.

Sequenced sample: CD4+ T cells from blood, cultured in vitro. The chain employs TRBV15 and TRBJ1-3; D gene uncertain. The TCR comes from a human donor who had recovered from COVID-19. The chain's CDR3 is CATSRDLFIGGADRNTIYF. The CDR3 region has the DNA TGTGCCACCAGCAGAGATCTATTCATAGGTGGAGCTGATAGAAACACCATATATTTT.